The rows below give T cell receptor beta chains drawn from one sample of a study of blood T cells in healthy people across ages. TCRdb ran MiXCR on the 5' RACE reads and lists one entry per CDR3 protein. The sample carries about 2 million distinct CDR3 sequences, approximately 50% recorded once. The sample consisted of blood. These receptor sequences come from a woman aged 40 to 50 in good health. CDR3s include the opening cysteine and the closing phenylalanine or tryptophan. D genes are given only for firm matches. Size is stated for part of the rows, as once, few or many counts, or as a class when the clone is expanded.

D,size,V,J,CDR3,DNA
-,few,TRBV5-5,TRBJ1-4,CASRKGLDWEKLFF,TGTGCCAGCAGGAAAGGGTTGGACTGGGAAAAACTGTTTTTT
-,-,TRBV6-2/TRBV6-3,TRBJ2-1,CASTKAGDPYNEQFF,TGTGCCAGCACAAAAGCCGGGGACCCCTACAATGAGCAGTTCTTC
-,once,TRBV2,TRBJ2-1,CASNDGRYNEQFF,TGTGCCAGCAACGACGGCCGCTACAATGAGCAGTTCTTC
-,few,TRBV5-1,TRBJ2-7,CASSPDPDCEQYF,TGCGCCAGCAGCCCCGATCCCGATTGCGAGCAGTACTTC
TRBD1,-,TRBV5-1,TRBJ1-2,CASRRGQENYGYTF,TGCGCCAGCAGGAGGGGACAGGAGAACTATGGCTACACCTTC
TRBD1,-,TRBV12-5,TRBJ2-5,CASGADRVGQETQYF,TGTGCTAGTGGTGCGGACAGGGTCGGCCAAGAGACCCAGTACTTC
TRBD1,-,TRBV20-1,TRBJ2-5,CGPRQGETQYF,TGCGGACCGAGACAGGGAGAGACCCAGTACTTC
-,-,TRBV20-1,TRBJ2-7,CSARVGRVHEQYF,TGCAGTGCTAGGGTGGGCAGGGTTCACGAGCAGTACTTC
-,few,TRBV12-3/TRBV12-4,TRBJ2-7,CASSWVSYEQYF,TGTGCCAGCAGTTGGGTGTCCTACGAGCAGTACTTC
-,-,TRBV7-2,TRBJ1-1,CATRGNEAFF,TGTGCCACCCGCGGGAATGAAGCTTTCTTT
TRBD1,-,TRBV9,TRBJ1-5,CASSPGQGSVGNQPQHF,TGTGCCAGCAGCCCAGGACAGGGAAGTGTCGGCAATCAGCCCCAGCATTTT
-,-,TRBV5-1,TRBJ1-1,CASSLGWGSVNTEAFF,TGCGCCAGCAGCTTGGGGTGGGGCAGCGTGAACACTGAAGCTTTCTTT
-,few,TRBV25-1,TRBJ2-1,CASTGRHQAYNEQFF,TGTGCCAGCACGGGTAGACACCAAGCCTACAATGAGCAGTTCTTC
TRBD2,-,TRBV20-1,TRBJ2-1,CSAPPGLAGNGQFF,TGCAGTGCCCCCCCGGGACTAGCGGGGAATGGGCAGTTCTTC
TRBD1,-,TRBV7-2,TRBJ2-1,CASSQQTGVRYNEQFF,TGTGCCAGCAGCCAACAAACAGGGGTCAGGTACAATGAGCAGTTCTTC
-,once,TRBV14,TRBJ1-2,CASSQVGPTNYGYTF,TGTGCCAGCAGCCAAGTAGGACCGACGAACTATGGCTACACCTTC
-,-,TRBV7-8,TRBJ1-5,CAGSFRDQPQHF,TGTGCCGGCAGCTTTCGGGATCAGCCCCAGCATTTT
-,-,TRBV5-6,TRBJ2-7,CASSLRLGRGSYEQYF,TGTGCCAGCAGCTTGAGGCTGGGGCGAGGATCCTACGAGCAGTACTTC
-,-,TRBV11-2,TRBJ1-6,CASRRSGGYNSPLHF,TGTGCCAGCAGAAGAAGCGGGGGCTACAATTCACCCCTCCACTTT
-,few,TRBV7-2,TRBJ1-2,CASSLGGVAGDGYTF,TGTGCCAGCAGCTTAGGGGGTGTGGCAGGGGATGGCTACACCTTC
-,-,TRBV20-1,TRBJ1-5,CSATKQEQPQHF,TGCAGTGCTACAAAGCAAGAGCAGCCCCAGCATTTT
-,many,TRBV12-3/TRBV12-4,TRBJ1-1,CASSPGTGEAFF,TGTGCCAGCAGTCCCGGGACCGGTGAAGCTTTCTTT
TRBD1,-,TRBV6-2/TRBV6-3,TRBJ1-4,CASGRGSEKLFF,TGTGCCAGCGGCAGGGGGAGCGAAAAACTGTTTTTT
TRBD1,-,TRBV6-2/TRBV6-3,TRBJ2-5,CASSYSRNGTGVQGEQYF,TGTGCCAGCAGTTACTCGCGAAACGGGACAGGGGTTCAGGGTGAGCAGTACTTC
TRBD1,-,TRBV7-9,TRBJ2-3,CASSSRDRGRDSDTQYF,TGTGCCAGCAGCTCGAGGGACAGGGGGCGCGACAGTGATACGCAGTATTTT
-,once,TRBV20-1,TRBJ2-3,CSAATSIADTQYF,TGCAGTGCTGCTACTAGTATCGCAGATACGCAGTATTTT